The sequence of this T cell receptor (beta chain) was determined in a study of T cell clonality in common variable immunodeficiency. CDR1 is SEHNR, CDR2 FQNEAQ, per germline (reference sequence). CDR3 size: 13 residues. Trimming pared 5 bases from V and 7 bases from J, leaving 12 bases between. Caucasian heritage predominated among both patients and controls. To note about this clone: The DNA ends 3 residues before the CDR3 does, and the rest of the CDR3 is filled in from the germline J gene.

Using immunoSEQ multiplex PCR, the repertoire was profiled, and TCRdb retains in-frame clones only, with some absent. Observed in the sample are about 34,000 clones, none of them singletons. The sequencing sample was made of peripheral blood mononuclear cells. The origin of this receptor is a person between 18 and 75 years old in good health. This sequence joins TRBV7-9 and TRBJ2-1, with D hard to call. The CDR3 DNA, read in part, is TGTGCCAGCAGCCACGCAGGTTCTAATGAG. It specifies CASSHAGSNE. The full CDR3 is CASSHAGSNEQFF.